Listed here are 2 T cell receptor beta chains from one sample, sequenced in a study of patients and donors after allogeneic stem cell transplantation. TCRdb analysed the RT-PCR reads with MiXCR anew, one entry per CDR3 protein. The table records approximately 98,000 distinct CDR3 sequences, less than 45% of them present only once. Material: blood, either unsorted or a sorted T cell fraction (not recorded which). These receptors came from a human donor who was either an allogeneic HSCT recipient or a stem cell or donor lymphocyte infusion donor (not recorded which). It is not recorded whose cells these are; they may come from a transplant donor.

The J gene is TRBJ2-5, the V gene TRBV4-3, with D tentatively TRBD2 (5 bases). The CDR3 contains 14 residues. With 3 bases removed from V and 7 bases from J, the gap between germline ends came to 15 bases. Germline V lookup: CDR1 LGHNA, CDR2 YSLEER. The CDR3 nucleotides read TGCGCCAGCAGCCAGGGCCCGAGGGTTGTGACCCAGTACTTC. Its protein product is CASSQGPRVVTQYF.

This chain joins TRBV2 and TRBJ1-2; no clear D. V lost 2 bases, J lost 0 bases, and 4 bases lay in between. CDR1 and CDR2 from the germline V gene are SNHLY and FYNNEI. CDR3 size: 13 residues. In nucleotides, the CDR3 is TGTGCCAGCAGTGAAAAATCTAACTATGGCTACACCTTC. This sequence encodes CASSEKSNYGYTF.